The 20 T cell receptor beta chains below come from one sample, sequenced in a study of T cells in Graves' hyperthyroidism and ophthalmopathy. TCR beta CDR3 regions were amplified from RNA. The TCR CDR3 first-round RT-PCR relied on the HTBI primer set. TCRdb analysed the multiplex PCR reads with MiXCR anew, one entry per CDR3 protein. The repertoire consists of a few hundred thousand distinct CDR3 sequences, with more than 11% occurring once and the leading ten covering 4.5% to 6%. Sequenced sample: blood. Receptors were obtained from a woman aged 30 to 39 with Graves' hyperthyroidism that later progressed to Graves' ophthalmopathy.

CDR3 DNA sequence: TGTGCCAGCAGTTTTTACTCTCTAAGAGCCCCTGTCAATGAGCAGTTCTTC. Translating it yields CASSFYSLRAPVNEQFF. The chain recombines TRBV7-9 with TRBJ2-1; D remains ambiguous. Trimming took 6 bases from V and 6 from J, leaving 24 bases between them. The length of the CDR3 is 17 residues. CDR1 SEHNR and CDR2 FQNEAQ come from the germline V gene (reference sequence).

This chain joins TRBV5-1 and TRBJ2-1; tentatively, D is TRBD2 (6 bases). Germline values: CDR1 SGHRS, CDR2 YFSETQ. Trimming stripped 5 bases from V and 5 bases from J, with 20 bases between. The CDR3 is 16 amino acids. CDR3 sequence reads: CASRFGPAGDNNEQFF. CDR3 nucleotides: TGCGCCAGCAGGTTCGGACCAGCGGGCGACAACAATGAGCAGTTCTTC.

This clonotype has ten or more counts. V and J are TRBV12-3 or TRBV12-4 and TRBJ1-1, with D tentatively TRBD1 (6 bases). This CDR3 is built from 14 residues. V lost 7 bases and J lost 0, with 12 bases in between. This CDR3 reads CASTVGQMNTEAFF. The CDR3 coding sequence is TGTGCCAGCACCGTAGGACAGATGAACACTGAAGCTTTCTTT.

This clonotype has only a few counts. One end of the junction fails to match germline, which may point to a read error. Here the CDR3 reads CSARPGLAGINERFF. The CDR3 DNA reads TGCAGTGCTAGGCCGGGACTAGCGGGGATAAATGAGCGGTTCTTC. The rearrangement joins TRBV20-1 to TRBJ2-1; 13 bases agree with TRBD2. The CDR3 sequence is 15 residues long. Germline V gives CDR1 DFQATT, CDR2 SNEGSKA (reference sequence).

This clonotype has just a few counts. The chain employs TRBV28 and TRBJ2-1, with D perhaps matching TRBD2 (6 bases). V shed 8 bases and J shed 8 bases, with 25 bases lying between them. There are 16 residues in the CDR3. Per the germline V gene, CDR1 is MDHEN and CDR2 is SYDVKM. The CDR3 nucleotides read TGTGCCAGCGAAGGATCCGGGACTCTCGACTTGGATGAGCAGTTCTTC. Translation gives CASEGSGTLDLDEQFF.

This clonotype was counted many times. V and J are TRBV7-6 and TRBJ2-7, with D perhaps given as TRBD1 or TRBD2 (6 bases each). CDR1 SGHVS and CDR2 FNYEAQ come from the germline V gene. Trimming cost V 5 bases and J 7 bases, with 15 bases left between them. This CDR3 is built from 13 residues. The CDR3: CASSPPLGGEQYF. DNA of the CDR3: TGTGCCAGCAGCCCCCCTCTAGGGGGGGAGCAGTACTTC.

This clonotype showed up just a few times. This rearrangement joins TRBV14 to TRBJ2-7; no clear D gene. This CDR3 has 13 residues. V was shortened by 6 bases and J by 7 bases, with 16 bases between the two germline ends. Germline V gene sequence: CDR1 SGHDN, CDR2 FVKESK. The CDR3, as DNA: TGTGCCAGCAGGTCAGGACCATTGGGGGAGCAGTACTTC. Translating gives CASRSGPLGEQYF.

This clonotype was counted at least ten times. This chain uses TRBV14 with TRBJ2-7, with no clear D. The germline V gene encodes CDR1 SGHDN and CDR2 FVKESK. The CDR3 sequence is 13 residues long. V was pared by 1 base and J by 3 bases, with 7 bases between. Here the CDR3 reads CASSQGSYYEQYF. CDR3 sequence (DNA): TGTGCCAGCAGCCAAGGCAGTTACTACGAGCAGTACTTC.

Concerning this clonotype itself: A much larger clone lies one base from this, so it may be a read error. The chain has TRBV30 and TRBJ2-7; D is possibly TRBD1 (6 bases). The CDR3 length is 11 residues. CDR1 and CDR2 (germline): GTSNPN, SVGIG (reference sequence). V was trimmed by 5 bases and J by 6 bases, leaving 11 bases between them. The CDR3 DNA follows: TGTGCCTGGCAGGGGTTCGCCGAGCAGTACTTC. It encodes CAWQGFAEQYF.

This clonotype was seen at least ten times. This sequence joins TRBV2 and TRBJ2-1; D might be TRBD2 (5 bases). This CDR3 contains 15 residues. V lost 4 bases, J lost 2 bases, and 12 bases lay in between. Per germline, CDR1 SNHLY and CDR2 FYNNEI. The CDR3 DNA follows: TGTGCCAGCAGTGGCCGAGCGGTGCCCTACAATGAGCAGTTCTTC. As protein: CASSGRAVPYNEQFF.

Ten or more counts support this clonotype. The rearrangement uses TRBV29-1 and TRBJ2-5; 10 nucleotides line up with TRBD1. The V segment lost 6 bases and the J segment 5 bases; nucleotides outside the gene matches: 3. The CDR3 covers 12 residues. CDR1 SQVTM and CDR2 ANQGSEA come from the germline V gene. The DNA of the CDR3 is TGCAGCGTCGACAGGGGGCTCGAGACCCAGTACTTC. Translation gives CSVDRGLETQYF.

This clonotype has a count of ten or more. The chain carries TRBV2 and TRBJ1-4; D not certain. CDR3 length: 14 residues. The V gene lost 11 bases and the J gene lost 0 bases, with 13 bases spanning the gap. The germline V gene encodes CDR1 SNHLY and CDR2 FYNNEI. CDR3 loop: CAGSTLATNEKLFF. The CDR3 DNA sequence: TGTGCCGGTTCGACGCTTGCAACTAATGAAAAACTGTTTTTT.

This clonotype has ten or more counts. The rearrangement joins TRBV24-1 to TRBJ2-2; D is unclear. The germline V gene has CDR1 KGHDR and CDR2 SFDVKD. This CDR3 spans 13 amino acids. Trimming removed 3 bases at V and 7 bases at J, with 8 bases between. The CDR3 sequence: CATSDISDGELFF. In DNA, the CDR3 is TGTGCCACCAGTGATATTAGTGACGGGGAGCTGTTTTTT.

About this clonotype itself: A single base separates this from a much larger clone, so it may be a read error. J is TRBJ2-1 and V is TRBV7-2, with 7 bases lining up with TRBD2. This CDR3 is built from 11 residues. Germline V gene lookup returns CDR1 SGHTA and CDR2 FQGNSA. The J segment lost 9 bases and the V segment lost 5 bases, leaving 1 base of the junction unmatched. CDR3 nucleotide sequence: TGTGCCAGCAGCGGGAGGGCTGAGCAGTTCTTC. It encodes CASSGRAEQFF.

The chain carries TRBV19 and TRBJ1-4, with 9 bases fitting TRBD1. CDR1 is LNHDA, CDR2 SQIVND, per germline (reference sequence). V lost 5 bases to trimming and J lost 5 bases; unmatched junction nucleotides: 6. The CDR3 has 15 amino acids. The CDR3 reads CASSPRQGENEKLFF. Here the CDR3 DNA reads TGTGCCAGTAGTCCGCGACAGGGGGAGAATGAAAAACTGTTTTTT.

The rearrangement joins TRBV4-1 to TRBJ1-4, with D possibly TRBD1 on 6 matching bases. This CDR3 spans 15 amino acids. Deletions cut 4 bases from V and 8 bases from J, with 17 bases between. Germline CDR1 is MGHRA and CDR2 is YSYEKL. CDR3 loop: CASSRDGGPGEKLFF. As DNA, the CDR3 is TGCGCCAGCAGCCGAGATGGGGGGCCGGGAGAAAAACTGTTTTTT.

This clonotype was seen at least ten times. The chain joins TRBV6-1 to TRBJ2-2; the match to TRBD1 covers 7 bases. Germline V CDR1 and CDR2: MNHNS, SASEGT. The V segment lost 7 bases and the J segment 1 base; nucleotides outside the gene matches: 3. The CDR3 loop spans 14 amino acids. The DNA for the CDR3 is TGTGCCAGCAAAAACAGGGGGAACACCGGGGAGCTGTTTTTT. This gives the protein CASKNRGNTGELFF.

Many counts were recorded for this clonotype. The rearrangement joins TRBV10-3 to TRBJ2-1; D possibly corresponds to TRBD2 (6 bases). Germline lookup yields CDR1 ENHRY and CDR2 SYGVKD. V was pared by 4 bases and J by 6 bases, with 19 bases between. The CDR3 has 16 residues. DNA for the CDR3: TGTGCCATCAGTGGGGGCGGGGACCCCAGGGCCAATGAGCAGTTCTTC. Protein: CAISGGGDPRANEQFF.

This clonotype was counted at least ten times. This chain links TRBV11-3 with TRBJ1-1; D is possibly TRBD1 (5 bases). This CDR3 spans 12 amino acids. The V gene lost 4 bases and the J gene lost 6 bases, with 9 bases spanning the gap. Germline assignment: CDR1 SGHNT and CDR2 YENEEA. The CDR3 bases are TGTGCCAGCAGCTCAGGGTGGGCTGAAGCTTTCTTT. It translates to CASSSGWAEAFF.

The chain is built from TRBV20-1 and TRBJ2-1, with 10 bases identical to TRBD2. Trimming removed 0 bases from V and 9 bases from J; junction bases left unmatched: 14. CDR1 and CDR2 (germline): DFQATT, SNEGSKA (reference sequence). The CDR3 is 17 residues long. In DNA form, the CDR3 reads TGCAGTGCTAGAGATGGGCTAGCGGGAGATCATTCTGGTGAGCAGTTCTTC. Translated: CSARDGLAGDHSGEQFF.